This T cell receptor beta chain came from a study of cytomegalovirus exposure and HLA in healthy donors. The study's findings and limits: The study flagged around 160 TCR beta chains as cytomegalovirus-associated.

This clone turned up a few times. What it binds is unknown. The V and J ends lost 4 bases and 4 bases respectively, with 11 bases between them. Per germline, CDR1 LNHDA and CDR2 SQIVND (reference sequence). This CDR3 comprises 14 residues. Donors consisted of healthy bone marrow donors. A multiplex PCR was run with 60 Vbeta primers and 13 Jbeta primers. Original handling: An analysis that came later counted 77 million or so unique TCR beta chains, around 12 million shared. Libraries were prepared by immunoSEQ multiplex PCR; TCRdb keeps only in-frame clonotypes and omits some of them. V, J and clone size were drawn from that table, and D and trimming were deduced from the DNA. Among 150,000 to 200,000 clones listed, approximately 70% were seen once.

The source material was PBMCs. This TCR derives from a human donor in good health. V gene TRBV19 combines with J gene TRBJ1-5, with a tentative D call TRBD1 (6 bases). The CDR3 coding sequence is TGTGCCAGTAGTACCCGCCAGGGGAATCAGCCCCAGCATTTT. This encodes CASSTRQGNQPQHF.